The next 5 T cell receptor beta chains were all read from a single sample in a study of cytomegalovirus exposure and HLA in healthy donors. 60 Vbeta and 13 Jbeta primers were used in PCR. The assay was immunoSEQ multiplex PCR, and TCRdb's table has in-frame clones only and misses some. In the table there are around 130,000 clones, 80% to 90% of which are singletons. The sample consisted of PBMCs. These receptors all come from a man aged 45 to 65 in good health and CMV-seronegative.

CDR3 sequence (DNA): TGCGCCAGCAGCTTGGCCGACAGGGTGAAAGGTAGTGGCTACACCTTC. Protein product: CASSLADRVKGSGYTF. The J gene is TRBJ1-2, the V gene TRBV5-1; 7 bases agree with TRBD1. The ends lost 0 bases at V and 7 bases at J; junction bases unmatched: 12. Germline V gene sequence: CDR1 SGHRS, CDR2 YFSETQ. The CDR3 spans 16 residues.

The chain couples TRBV7-9 to TRBJ1-2; D is unresolved. The CDR3 extends over 13 amino acids. Germline loops: CDR1 SEHNR, CDR2 FQNEAQ (reference sequence). The V and J ends lost 7 bases and 8 bases respectively, with 17 bases between them. The CDR3 protein is CASIKEQNRGYTF. The CDR3 DNA reads TGTGCCAGCATCAAGGAACAGAATAGAGGCTACACCTTC.

The V gene is TRBV6-1, the J gene TRBJ2-3, with a possible D match to TRBD2 (5 bases). V was trimmed by 10 bases and J by 3 bases, leaving 20 bases between them. The germline gives CDR1 MNHNS, CDR2 SASEGT. CDR3 length: 15 amino acids. The CDR3 here is CATRELTGVTDTQYF. In nucleotides, the CDR3 is TGTGCCACAAGAGAATTGACCGGGGTGACAGATACGCAGTATTTT.

The chain is built from TRBV2 and TRBJ2-5; D not certain. This CDR3 has 11 amino acids. Germline CDR1 reads SNHLY; CDR2 reads FYNNEI. Trimming stripped 4 bases from V and 5 bases from J, with 5 bases between. The CDR3 DNA is TGTGCCAGCAGTGCCGCGGAGACCCAGTACTTC. The encoded protein is CASSAAETQYF. The full variable domain, its missing parts supplied by reference TRBV2 and TRBJ2-5, is EPEVTQTPSHQVTQMGQEVILRCVPISNHLYFYWYRQILGQKVEFLVSFYNNEISEKSEIFDDQFSVERPDGSNFTLKIRSTKLEDSAMYFCASSAAETQYFGPGTRLLVL.

As DNA, the CDR3 is TGCGCCAGCAGCTTGGATGGGGCGGGGAGCACAGATACGCAGTATTTT. It codes for CASSLDGAGSTDTQYF. V usage is TRBV5-1 and J usage is TRBJ2-3, with a possible D match to TRBD2 (6 bases). Germline CDR1 and CDR2: SGHRS and YFSETQ. V was trimmed by 0 bases and J by 0 bases, leaving 11 bases between them. This CDR3 region has 16 residues.